This T cell receptor (beta chain) was sequenced during a study of blood T cells in healthy people across ages. The V gene's germline CDR1 is SEHNR and CDR2 FQNEAQ (reference sequence). J gave up 5 bases and V 6 bases, and 9 bases lay outside the gene matches. The CDR3 consists of 15 residues. Using a J-beta primer mix together with a sample-barcoded 5' primer, a second PCR was run for roughly 6 to 12 cycles. Carrying 12 random nucleotides, a template-switch adaptor labeled each individual cDNA molecule. MiXCR was run by TCRdb on the 5' RACE reads, yielding one entry per CDR3 protein. The sample includes some 1,800,000 distinct CDR3 sequences, around 40% seen only once; the top ten take 23%.

The receptor was isolated from a human donor in good health. The sample taken for sequencing was blood. The chain employs TRBV7-9 and TRBJ2-7; TRBD2 matches 11 bases. CDR3 nucleotide sequence: TGTGCCAGCAGTTCCCCACTAGCGGGGGTTCACGAGCAGTACTTC. Amino acids: CASSSPLAGVHEQYF. The whole variable domain, filled in from reference TRBV7-9 and TRBJ2-7, reads DTGVSQNPRHKITKRGQNVTFRCDPISEHNRLYWYRQTLGQGPEFLTYFQNEAQLEKSRLLSDRFSAERPKGSFSTLEIQRTEQGDSAMYLCASSSPLAGVHEQYFGPGTRLTVT.